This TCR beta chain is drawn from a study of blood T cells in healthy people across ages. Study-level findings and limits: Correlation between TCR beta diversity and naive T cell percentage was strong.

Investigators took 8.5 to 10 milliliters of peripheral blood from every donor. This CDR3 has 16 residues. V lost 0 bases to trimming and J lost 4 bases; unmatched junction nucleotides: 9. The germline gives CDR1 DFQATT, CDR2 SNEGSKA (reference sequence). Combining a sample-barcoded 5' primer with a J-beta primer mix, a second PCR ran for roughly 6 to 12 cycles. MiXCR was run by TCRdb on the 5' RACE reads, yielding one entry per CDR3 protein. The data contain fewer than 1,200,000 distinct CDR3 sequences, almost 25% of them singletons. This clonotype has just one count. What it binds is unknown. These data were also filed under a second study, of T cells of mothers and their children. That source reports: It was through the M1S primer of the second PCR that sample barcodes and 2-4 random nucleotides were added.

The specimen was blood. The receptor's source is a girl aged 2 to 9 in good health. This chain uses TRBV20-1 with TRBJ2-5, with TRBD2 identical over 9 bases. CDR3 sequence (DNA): TGCAGTGCTAGAGAGATGAGCGGGAGGTGGGGAGAGACCCAGTACTTC. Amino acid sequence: CSAREMSGRWGETQYF.